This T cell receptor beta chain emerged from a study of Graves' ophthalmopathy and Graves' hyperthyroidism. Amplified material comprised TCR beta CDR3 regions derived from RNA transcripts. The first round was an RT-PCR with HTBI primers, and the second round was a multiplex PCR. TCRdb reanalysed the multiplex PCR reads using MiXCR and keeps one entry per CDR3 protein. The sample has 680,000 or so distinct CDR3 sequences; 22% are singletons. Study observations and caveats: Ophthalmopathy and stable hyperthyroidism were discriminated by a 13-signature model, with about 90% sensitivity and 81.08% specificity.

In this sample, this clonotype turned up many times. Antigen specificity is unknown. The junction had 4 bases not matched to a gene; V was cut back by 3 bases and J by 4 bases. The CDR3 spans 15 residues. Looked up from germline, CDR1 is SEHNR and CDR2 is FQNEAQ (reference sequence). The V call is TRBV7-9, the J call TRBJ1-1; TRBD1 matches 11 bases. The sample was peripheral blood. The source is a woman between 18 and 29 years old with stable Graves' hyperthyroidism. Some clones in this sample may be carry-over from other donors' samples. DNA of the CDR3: TGTGCCAGCAGCTTCGGACAGGGGGCTGTCACTGAAGCTTTCTTT. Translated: CASSFGQGAVTEAFF. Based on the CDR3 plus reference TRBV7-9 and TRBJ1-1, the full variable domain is DTGVSQNPRHKITKRGQNVTFRCDPISEHNRLYWYRQTLGQGPEFLTYFQNEAQLEKSRLLSDRFSAERPKGSFSTLEIQRTEQGDSAMYLCASSFGQGAVTEAFFGQGTRLTVV.